The 2 T cell receptor beta chains below come from one sample, sequenced in a study of blood T cells in healthy people across ages. For the second PCR, which ran for about 7 to 11 cycles, a sample-barcoded 5' primer and a J-beta primer mix were used. TCRdb re-analysed the 5' RACE reads in MiXCR, keeping a single row per CDR3 protein. Here the sample spans some 710,000 distinct CDR3 sequences, around 50% being singletons. The sequenced material came from blood. Every receptor here comes from an elderly man in good health.

V is TRBV5-1 and J is TRBJ2-1, with no clear D. CDR1 and CDR2 (germline): SGHRS, YFSETQ. The CDR3 length is 12 residues. Trimming left V 2 bases short and J 4 bases short, with 4 bases between. The CDR3 loop is CASSFHYNEQFF. In DNA, the CDR3 is TGCGCCAGCAGCTTCCATTACAATGAGCAGTTCTTC. Drawing the rest from reference TRBV5-1 and TRBJ2-1, the complete variable domain is KAGVTQTPRYLIKTRGQQVTLSCSPISGHRSVSWYQQTPGQGLQFLFEYFSETQRNKGNFPGRFSGRQFSNSRSEMNVSTLELGDSALYLCASSFHYNEQFFGPGTRLTVL.

This clonotype has only a few counts. This sequence joins TRBV7-9 and TRBJ2-1; TRBD2 matches at 12 bases. Looked up from germline, CDR1 is SEHNR and CDR2 is FQNEAQ (reference sequence). The ends lost 5 bases at V and 5 bases at J; junction bases unmatched: 7. The CDR3 spans 16 residues. CDR3 region: CASSGLAGRFDNEQFF. CDR3 in DNA: TGTGCCAGCAGCGGACTAGCGGGACGATTCGACAATGAGCAGTTCTTC.